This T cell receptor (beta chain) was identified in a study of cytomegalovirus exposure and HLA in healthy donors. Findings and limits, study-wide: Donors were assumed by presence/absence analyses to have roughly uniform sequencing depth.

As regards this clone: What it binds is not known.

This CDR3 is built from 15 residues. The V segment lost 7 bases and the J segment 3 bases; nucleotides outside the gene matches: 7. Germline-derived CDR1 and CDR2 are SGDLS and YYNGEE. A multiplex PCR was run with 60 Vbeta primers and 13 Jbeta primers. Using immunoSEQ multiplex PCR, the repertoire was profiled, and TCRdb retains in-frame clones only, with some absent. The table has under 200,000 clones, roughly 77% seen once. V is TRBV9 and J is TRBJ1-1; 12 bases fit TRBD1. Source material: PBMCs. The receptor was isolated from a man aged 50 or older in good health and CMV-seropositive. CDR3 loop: CASGLGQGAYTEAFF. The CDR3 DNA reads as TGTGCCAGCGGCTTGGGACAGGGGGCCTACACTGAAGCTTTCTTT.